The text below deals with one TCR beta chain. The table came from immunoSEQ multiplex PCR; TCRdb's copy has only in-frame clones and leaves some out. Of around 92,000 clones listed, 90% to 95% are singletons. These data come from a study of T cell changes during pregnancy in multiple sclerosis. The CDR3 has 19 amino acids. The specimen was peripheral blood, collected in the third trimester of pregnancy. This clonotype was obtained from a female donor with multiple sclerosis, enrolled in a pregnancy study. The gene calls are TRBV7-5 and TRBJ2-1; TRBD2 reflects the table's D call only, with no check against the DNA. TRBV7-5 is shown as a pseudogene. CDR3 DNA sequence: TGTGCCAGAACCCATCTGACTAGCGGGAGGAAGGGCTCCTACAATGAGCAGTTCTTC. It encodes CARTHLTSGRKGSYNEQFF.